The 14 T cell receptor beta chains below come from one sample, sequenced in a study of OX40 agonist ivuxolimab in advanced cancers. Sequencing used immunoSEQ multiplex PCR; TCRdb keeps in-frame clones, though not all of them. The sample lists fewer than 120,000 clones, roughly nine tenths occurring once. This sample comprised CD4+ or CD8+ T cells sorted from blood, obtained in a trial of the OX40 agonist ivuxolimab. All receptors derive from an adult with an advanced solid tumor such as melanoma, head and neck, liver or kidney cancer.

The chain has TRBV7-9 and TRBJ1-3; the D gene is possibly TRBD1 (5 bases). Germline V gene lookup returns CDR1 SEHNR and CDR2 FQNEAQ (reference sequence). This CDR3 contains 15 residues. Trimming removed 2 bases from V and 2 bases from J, with 10 bases in between. This CDR3 is CASSLQGVPGNTIYF. The CDR3 bases are TGTGCCAGCAGCTTACAGGGAGTTCCTGGAAACACCATATATTTT.

This chain uses TRBV30 with TRBJ2-5; D is uncertain. Trimming shortened V by 0 bases and J by 2 bases, and 7 bases separated the two germline ends. The CDR3 consists of 13 residues. The germline gives CDR1 GTSNPN, CDR2 SVGIG (reference sequence). CDR3 bases: TGTGCCTGGAGTGTGGCTATTCAAGAGACCCAGTACTTC. It translates to CAWSVAIQETQYF.

The chain carries TRBV7-9 and TRBJ2-5, with TRBD2 as a possible D gene (7 bases). This CDR3 comprises 14 residues. V shed 2 bases and J shed 4 bases, with 11 bases lying between them. CDR1 is SEHNR, CDR2 FQNEAQ, per germline (reference sequence). The DNA of the CDR3 is TGTGCCAGCAGCTTATCCGGGGGGCGAGAGACCCAGTACTTC. This sequence encodes CASSLSGGRETQYF.

The genes are TRBV11-1 and TRBJ2-1, with 10 bases lining up with TRBD2. CDR3 length equals 15 residues. After removal of 3 bases from V and 7 bases from J, the junction contained 6 bases not matched to a gene. CDR1 and CDR2 (germline): SGHAT, FQDESV (reference sequence). For the CDR3, the DNA is TGTGCCAGCAGCTTTTTTCTAGCGGGAGATAATGAGCAGTTCTTC. It translates to CASSFFLAGDNEQFF.

This chain links TRBV2 with TRBJ2-1, with 7 bases aligning to TRBD2. V gave up 1 base and J gave up 8 bases; unmatched junction bases: 5. Germline CDR1 reads SNHLY; CDR2 reads FYNNEI. The CDR3 has 14 amino acids. This CDR3 reads CASSEDGTIDEQFF. Here the CDR3 DNA reads TGTGCCAGCAGTGAAGATGGGACTATCGATGAGCAGTTCTTC.

This clone was seen once. The genes are TRBV15 and TRBJ1-2; D is uncertain. The CDR3 extends over 14 amino acids. The V gene's germline CDR1 is LNHNV and CDR2 YYDKDF (reference sequence). V lost 3 bases and J 5 bases, leaving 13 bases between the germline ends. CDR3 amino acids: CATSRSGSSYGYTF. CDR3 DNA: TGTGCCACCAGCAGGAGCGGGAGTTCTTATGGCTACACCTTC.

The J gene is TRBJ2-1, the V gene TRBV6-1, with TRBD2 matching 10 bases. Germline V CDR1 and CDR2: MNHNS, SASEGT. The CDR3 has 17 residues. Trimming at V came to 2 bases and at J to 3 bases, leaving 7 bases not matched to a gene. CDR3 DNA sequence: TGTGCCAGCAGTGAAAGCGGGTCTAGCGGGAGCTACAATGAGCAGTTCTTC. Protein sequence: CASSESGSSGSYNEQFF.

The V and J genes are TRBV7-2 and TRBJ1-4; no definite D call. The V end lost 2 bases, the J end lost 8 bases, and 6 bases lay between the germline ends. CDR3 length equals 12 residues. Germline-derived CDR1 and CDR2 are SGHTA and FQGNSA. The chain's CDR3 is CASSLINEKLFF. The DNA of the CDR3 is TGTGCCAGCAGCTTAATTAACGAAAAACTGTTTTTT. Based on the CDR3 plus reference TRBV7-2 and TRBJ1-4, the full variable domain is GAGVSQSPSNKVTEKGKDVELRCDPISGHTALYWYRQSLGQGLEFLIYFQGNSAPDKSGLPSDRFSAERTGGSVSTLTIQRTQQEDSAVYLCASSLINEKLFFGSGTQLSVL.

This clone was counted only a few times. In the same sample, other DNA sequences code for this CDR3. CDR3 protein: CASSLGQGEKLFF. The CDR3 DNA sequence: TGTGCCAGCAGCTTGGGGCAGGGAGAAAAACTGTTTTTT. This chain joins TRBV5-6 and TRBJ1-4; D might be TRBD1 (5 bases). Trimming stripped 0 bases from V and 8 bases from J, with 8 bases between. CDR1 SGHDT and CDR2 YYEEEE come from the germline V gene. The CDR3 spans 13 residues. The whole variable domain, filled in from reference TRBV5-6 and TRBJ1-4, reads DAGVTQSPTHLIKTRGQQVTLRCSPKSGHDTVSWYQQALGQGPQFIFQYYEEEERQRGNFPDRFSGHQFPNYSSELNVNALLLGDSALYLCASSLGQGEKLFFGSGTQLSVL.

CDR3 DNA: TGTGCCAGCAGCCTTTCAGGATTCTGGGCTGGAAACACCATATATTTT. Amino acid sequence: CASSLSGFWAGNTIYF. The chain uses TRBV14 and TRBJ1-3, with D hard to call. This CDR3 has 16 residues. Germline V gives CDR1 SGHDN, CDR2 FVKESK. With 4 bases removed from V and 2 bases from J, the gap between germline ends came to 15 bases.

The chain joins TRBV7-2 to TRBJ2-3, with D unresolved. Deletions cut 3 bases from V and 0 bases from J, with 13 bases between. Per the germline V gene, CDR1 is SGHTA and CDR2 is FQGNSA. The CDR3 consists of 16 residues. CDR3 in DNA: TGTGCCAGCAGCTTCCTAGTACCTCCCAGCACAGATACGCAGTATTTT. This gives the protein CASSFLVPPSTDTQYF.

This clone came up once. Germline is not matched at one junction end, which may reflect a read error. The genes are TRBV7-7 and TRBJ2-5, with a tentative D call TRBD1 (7 bases). The CDR3 has 15 amino acids. Germline CDR1 is SSHAT and CDR2 is FNYEAQ (reference sequence). For the CDR3, the DNA is TGTGCTAGCAGCCTCGGCGGGACAGATCAAGAGACCCAGTACTTC. Translated, it gives CASSLGGTDQETQYF.

The rearrangement joins TRBV7-3 to TRBJ1-5, with D uncertain. The germline V gene encodes CDR1 SGHTA and CDR2 FQGTGA. Trimming shortened V by 5 bases and J by 0 bases, and 8 bases separated the two germline ends. This CDR3 is built from 14 residues. CDR3 bases: TGTGCCAGCAGCCCCATGATTAGCAATCAGCCCCAGCATTTT. Encoded protein: CASSPMISNQPQHF.

The V call is TRBV5-1, the J call TRBJ2-5; possibly TRBD1 or TRBD2 for D (6 bases each). Germline loops: CDR1 SGHRS, CDR2 YFSETQ. Trimming took 5 bases from V and 2 from J, leaving 19 bases between them. The CDR3 loop spans 16 amino acids. This chain's CDR3 is CASRARGVGAQETQYF. The CDR3 DNA follows: TGCGCCAGCAGAGCTAGGGGGGTGGGCGCACAAGAGACCCAGTACTTC.